The 22 T cell receptor beta chains below were found in one sample sequenced in a study of CD8 T cells in Susac syndrome. With random hexamers, reverse transcription was performed on roughly 0.5 to 1 ug of RNA. TCRdb used MiXCR to reprocess the immunoSEQ multiplex PCR reads, holding one entry per CDR3 protein. The table shows 200,000 to 300,000 distinct CDR3 sequences, with approximately 92% occurring only once. The sample consisted of CD4+ T cells from PBMCs. All receptors come from a human donor with multiple sclerosis.

The chain recombines TRBV11-3 with TRBJ2-3; 7 nucleotides align to TRBD2. CDR1 SGHNT and CDR2 YENEEA come from the germline V gene. The CDR3 consists of 15 residues. Losses at the gene ends were 5 bases for V and 0 bases for J; bases not matched to a gene: 5. CDR3 sequence (DNA): TGTGCCAGCAGCCCAAGGCGGGGGAGCACAGATACGCAGTATTTT. This gives the protein CASSPRRGSTDTQYF.

The CDR3 spells CATSRDGSNEQFF. CDR3 bases: TGTGCCACCAGCAGAGATGGTAGTAATGAGCAGTTCTTC. The chain combines TRBV15 with TRBJ2-1; D is unresolved. CDR3 length equals 13 residues. Trimming took off 0 bases at V and 7 bases at J, with 7 bases between the two ends. Germline CDR1 reads LNHNV; CDR2 reads YYDKDF (reference sequence).

This clonotype was counted a single time. V is TRBV5-1 and J is TRBJ2-7; the D gene is possibly TRBD1 (5 bases). V lost 0 bases and J lost 3, with 10 bases in between. CDR1 and CDR2 (germline): SGHRS, YFSETQ. This CDR3 contains 14 residues. The CDR3 spells CASSLDPRGYEQYV. Written as DNA, the CDR3 is TGCGCCAGCAGCTTGGATCCTAGGGGCTACGAGCAGTACGTC.

In its sample, this clonotype was seen once. The chain joins TRBV7-2 to TRBJ2-7; no definite D call. This CDR3 region has 14 residues. CDR1 SGHTA and CDR2 FQGNSA come from the germline V gene. Trimming took off 2 bases at V and 5 bases at J, with 13 bases between the two ends. The CDR3 loop is CASSLTIRAHEQYF. The CDR3 DNA sequence: TGTGCCAGCAGCTTAACCATTAGGGCCCACGAGCAGTACTTC.

This rearrangement joins TRBV20-1 to TRBJ2-2; D ambiguous. Trimming pared 3 bases from V and 3 bases from J, leaving 11 bases between. CDR1 DFQATT and CDR2 SNEGSKA come from the germline V gene (reference sequence). This CDR3 is 14 amino acids long. The CDR3, as DNA: TGCAGTGCTAGGGGTCCTCGATACACCGGGGAGCTGTTTTTT. Translating it yields CSARGPRYTGELFF.

This clonotype was seen just once. The chain combines TRBV2 with TRBJ2-7, with 10 bases that match TRBD2. This CDR3 comprises 14 residues. Germline values: CDR1 SNHLY, CDR2 FYNNEI. Trimming at V came to 4 bases and at J to 9 bases, leaving 9 bases not matched to a gene. Here the CDR3 reads CASSAASGGSVQYF. CDR3 DNA: TGTGCCAGCAGTGCGGCTAGCGGGGGCTCGGTGCAGTACTTC.

The gene calls are TRBV27 and TRBJ1-5; TRBD1 aligns across 11 bases. CDR3 length: 14 residues. Germline CDR1 reads MNHEY; CDR2 reads SMNVEV (reference sequence). V dropped 5 bases and J dropped 7; count of bases not matched to a gene: 4. CDR3 in DNA: TGTGCCAGCAGTGGACAGGGGGCAGGGCAGCCCCAGCATTTT. It encodes CASSGQGAGQPQHF.

The rearrangement links TRBV30 to TRBJ1-2, with 9 bases aligning to TRBD1. The germline gives CDR1 GTSNPN, CDR2 SVGIG (reference sequence). This CDR3 has 15 amino acids. Unmatched junction bases numbered 11, after V lost 3 bases and J lost 6 bases. DNA for the CDR3: TGTGCCTGGAGGAGACCGGGACAGGGAAGGAATGGCTACACCTTC. This codes for CAWRRPGQGRNGYTF.

J is TRBJ2-3 and V is TRBV5-4, with 9 bases matching TRBD2. From germline, CDR1 is SGHNT and CDR2 YYREEE (reference sequence). With V trimmed by 1 base and J by 4 bases, 10 bases remained unmatched. The CDR3 runs 17 residues. CDR3 in DNA: TGTGCCAGCAGCTTGTCGGCTAGCGGGATTCTCTCAGATACGCAGTATTTT. Encoded protein: CASSLSASGILSDTQYF.

V usage is TRBV5-8 and J usage is TRBJ1-1; no definite D call. Germline V CDR1 and CDR2: SGHTS, YDEGEE. This CDR3 has 14 residues. Trimming left V 0 bases short and J 6 bases short, with 12 bases between. For the CDR3, the DNA is TGTGCCAGCAGCTTGGACGTCAATAAGGCTGAAGCTTTCTTT. This encodes CASSLDVNKAEAFF.

The rearrangement links TRBV4-1 to TRBJ2-5; 12 nucleotides align to TRBD2. Trimming removed 0 bases from V and 4 bases from J; junction bases left unmatched: 6. The CDR3 sequence is 17 residues long. CDR1 MGHRA and CDR2 YSYEKL come from the germline V gene. CDR3 nucleotides: TGCGCCAGCAGCCAAGACCCGGGACTAGCGGGTGGAGAGACCCAGTACTTC. Protein sequence: CASSQDPGLAGGETQYF.

The gene calls are TRBV20-1 and TRBJ2-3; no clear D gene. Between the trimmed V and J ends, which lost 5 bases and 7 bases, there was a span of 7 bases. Germline V gene lookup returns CDR1 DFQATT and CDR2 SNEGSKA (reference sequence). The CDR3 is 10 residues long. In DNA form, the CDR3 reads TGCAGTGCTCCCCTCCATACGCAGTATTTT. The encoded protein is CSAPLHTQYF.

This sequence joins TRBV7-3 and TRBJ2-1, with D hard to call. CDR3 length: 13 residues. Germline-derived CDR1 and CDR2 are SGHTA and FQGTGA. Trimming pared 2 bases from V and 4 bases from J, leaving 6 bases between. CDR3 loop: CASSLSAYNEQFF. For the CDR3, the DNA is TGTGCCAGCAGCTTATCCGCTTACAATGAGCAGTTCTTC.

Details on this clonotype: One end of the junction does not line up with germline, which may come from a read error. The chain combines TRBV29-1 with TRBJ2-2; 13 nucleotides agree with TRBD2. Germline V lookup: CDR1 SQVTM, CDR2 ANQGSEA. The CDR3 runs 13 residues. The CDR3 loop reads CSVGTSGTEELFF. In nucleotides, the CDR3 is TGCAGCGTGGGGACTAGCGGGACCGAGGAGCTGTTTTTT.

The chain combines TRBV15 with TRBJ1-2, with unresolved D. V lost 3 bases and J lost 7, with 9 bases in between. This CDR3 contains 12 residues. CDR1 and CDR2 from the germline V gene are LNHNV and YYDKDF (reference sequence). The CDR3 nucleotides read TGTGCCACCAGCAGGGTCAATCTTGGCTACACCTTC. It is translated as CATSRVNLGYTF.

The chain carries TRBV12-3 or TRBV12-4 and TRBJ1-1, with D unresolved. The V gene lost 3 bases and the J gene lost 5 bases, with 10 bases spanning the gap. This CDR3 comprises 13 residues. The CDR3 nucleotides read TGTGCCAGCAGTTTTCCTAAGGGTACTGAAGCTTTCTTT. It translates to CASSFPKGTEAFF.

CDR3 protein: CAWGLQGAYGYTF. CDR3 nucleotides: TGTGCCTGGGGTTTACAGGGGGCCTATGGCTACACCTTC. The rearrangement uses TRBV30 and TRBJ1-2; 9 bases align to TRBD1. The CDR3 runs 13 residues. Germline trimming cut 5 bases from V and 4 bases from J; bases unmatched to any gene: 5. Looked up from germline, CDR1 is GTSNPN and CDR2 is SVGIG (reference sequence).

In DNA form, the CDR3 reads TGTGCCAGCAGCCGAGGGACTAGCGGGGTCAGGGGAAATGAGCAGTTCTTC. It yields the protein CASSRGTSGVRGNEQFF. The V and J genes are TRBV27 and TRBJ2-1, with 13 positions matching TRBD2. Germline values: CDR1 MNHEY, CDR2 SMNVEV (reference sequence). This CDR3 region has 17 residues. The trim removed 6 bases at V and 7 bases at J, leaving 12 bases unmatched.

The chain carries TRBV6-2 or TRBV6-3 and TRBJ1-2, with D unclear. V lost 7 bases and J 8 bases, leaving 14 bases between the germline ends. This CDR3 has 12 amino acids. Germline V gene lookup returns CDR1 MNHEY and CDR2 SVGEGT. In DNA form, the CDR3 reads TGTGCCAGCAATCGCGAGGCTGGGGGCTACACCTTC. It translates to CASNREAGGYTF.

The chain joins TRBV30 to TRBJ1-1; D unclear. Trimming stripped 1 base from V and 1 base from J, with 7 bases between. The CDR3 contains 13 residues. Looked up from germline, CDR1 is GTSNPN and CDR2 is SVGIG (reference sequence). The CDR3, as DNA: TGTGCCTGGAGTGGACCCCGGAACACTGAAGCTTTCTTT. The encoded protein is CAWSGPRNTEAFF.

The chain combines TRBV5-1 with TRBJ1-2, with D possibly TRBD1 on 5 matching bases. CDR3 length: 14 amino acids. V was shortened by 0 bases and J by 1 base, with 7 bases between the two germline ends. CDR1 and CDR2 (germline): SGHRS, YFSETQ. The CDR3 coding sequence is TGCGCCAGCAGCTTGGGGGACGGTAACTATGGCTACACCTTC. Residues: CASSLGDGNYGYTF.

The chain is built from TRBV6-6 and TRBJ2-7; 7 bases line up with TRBD1. Germline CDR1 is MNHNY and CDR2 is SVGAGI (reference sequence). After removal of 6 bases from V and 1 base from J, the junction contained 6 bases not matched to a gene. This CDR3 spans 14 amino acids. CDR3: CASRGGQVSYEQYF. The CDR3 DNA sequence: TGTGCCAGCAGGGGCGGACAGGTTTCCTACGAGCAGTACTTC.